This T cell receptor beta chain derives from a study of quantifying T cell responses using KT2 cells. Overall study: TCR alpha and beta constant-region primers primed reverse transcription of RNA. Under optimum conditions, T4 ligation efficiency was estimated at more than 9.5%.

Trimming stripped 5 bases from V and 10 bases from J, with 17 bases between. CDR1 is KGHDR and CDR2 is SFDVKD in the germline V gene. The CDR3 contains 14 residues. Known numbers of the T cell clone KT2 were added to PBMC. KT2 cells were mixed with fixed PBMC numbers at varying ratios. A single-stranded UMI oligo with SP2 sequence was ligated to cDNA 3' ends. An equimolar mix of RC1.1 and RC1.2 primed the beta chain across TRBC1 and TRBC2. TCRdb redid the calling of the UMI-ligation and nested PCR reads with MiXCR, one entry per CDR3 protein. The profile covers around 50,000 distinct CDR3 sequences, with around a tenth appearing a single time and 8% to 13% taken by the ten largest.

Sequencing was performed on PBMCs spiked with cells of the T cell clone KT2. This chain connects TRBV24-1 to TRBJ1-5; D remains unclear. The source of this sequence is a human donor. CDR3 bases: TGTGCCACCAGTGGCCCGCCCGCTGCCGGTCCCCAGCATTTT. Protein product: CATSGPPAAGPQHF.